This T cell receptor beta chain was sequenced in a study of cytomegalovirus exposure and HLA in healthy donors. General study results and limits: Productive rates of about 87% or about 30% were seen for most TCR beta V segments in an earlier analysis. The authors reported that TCR beta sequences could predict HLA-A and HLA-B alleles. These predictions were accurate for most subjects in the first cohort. Certain sequence variants were highly shared and formed a cluster, and this cluster was likely a sequencing artifact.

PCR amplification relied on 60 Vbeta primers (plus 13 Jbeta primers). Authors' analysis steps: It was a later analysis that counted approximately 81 million unique TCR beta chains, of which roughly 11 million were shared. Libraries were prepared by immunoSEQ multiplex PCR; TCRdb keeps only in-frame clonotypes and omits some of them. That table is the source of V, J and clone size, and D and trimming were worked out from the DNA. This sample carries over 100,000 clones, about two thirds of them seen once, and the ten largest clones take around 6.6%. A remark on this clone: Its antigen is unidentified.

CDR3 length: 14 residues. V was shortened by 1 base and J by 1 base, with 7 bases between the two germline ends. Germline CDR1 reads MDHEN; CDR2 reads SYDVKM. The chain joins TRBV28 to TRBJ2-5; tentatively, D is TRBD2 (5 bases). Sequenced input: PBMCs. The clonotype was recovered from a man aged 40-49 years in good health and CMV-seropositive. CDR3 nucleotides: TGTGCCAGCAGTTTATCTAGCAGCCAAGAGACCCAGTACTTC. Its translation: CASSLSSSQETQYF.